This note documents a single T cell receptor (beta chain) sequence. The sample is drawn from a study of radiotherapy plus CTLA-4 blockade in lung cancer. This table comes from immunoSEQ multiplex PCR, and its TCRdb copy is limited to in-frame clones, with some not included. The sample lists roughly 39,000 clones, over 65% seen once, with approximately 9% in the top ten. Trimming took 0 bases from V and 16 from J; bases not matched to a gene: 6. The germline V gene encodes CDR1 LGHNA and CDR2 YSLEER. CDR3 length: 13 amino acids. This specimen consisted of peripheral blood, obtained from a patient treated with radiotherapy plus ipilimumab. This sequence joins TRBV4-3 and TRBJ2-1; 10 nucleotides match TRBD1. This TCR was sampled from a human donor with non-small cell lung cancer who had stable disease on radiotherapy plus ipilimumab. CDR3 amino acids: CASSQDLGDRGFF. The CDR3 nucleotides are TGCGCCAGCAGCCAAGATCTGGGGGACAGGGGATTCTTC.